The 26 T cell receptor beta chains below come from one sample, sequenced in a study of cytomegalovirus exposure and HLA in healthy donors. 60 Vbeta and 13 Jbeta primers were used in PCR. Here immunoSEQ multiplex PCR was the method, and the copy in TCRdb shows in-frame clones only, minus some. Of hundreds of thousands of clones listed, over 60% are singletons. Source material: PBMCs. The origin of the receptors is a man aged 18 to 29 in good health and CMV-seronegative.

The chain employs TRBV27 and TRBJ1-6; perhaps TRBD1 as D (6 bases). Per the germline V gene, CDR1 is MNHEY and CDR2 is SMNVEV (reference sequence). The CDR3 covers 14 residues. Trimming removed 7 bases at V and 6 bases at J, with 13 bases between. DNA for the CDR3: TGTGCCAGCACCTTGACAGGTGGTAATTCACCCCTCCACTTT. It yields the protein CASTLTGGNSPLHF.

The V gene is TRBV2, the J gene TRBJ1-2; 9 bases agree with TRBD1. In germline, CDR1 is SNHLY, CDR2 FYNNEI. The CDR3 sequence is 13 residues long. V was pared by 7 bases and J by 7 bases, with 7 bases of the junction left unmatched. The CDR3 region is CASKGTGQRGYTF. In nucleotides, the CDR3 is TGTGCCAGCAAAGGGACAGGGCAACGTGGCTACACCTTC.

This chain uses TRBV5-1 with TRBJ1-3, with a possible D match to TRBD1 (5 bases). This CDR3 has 13 residues. V lost 4 bases to trimming and J lost 5 bases, with 10 bases between them. CDR1 and CDR2 from the germline V gene are SGHRS and YFSETQ. The CDR3 loop is CASSLQERNTIYF. Written as DNA, the CDR3 is TGCGCCAGCAGCCTACAGGAGAGAAACACCATATATTTT.

Notes on this clone: Other nucleotide sequences from this sample produce the same CDR3. The chain recombines TRBV9 with TRBJ2-7; D is ambiguous. This CDR3 has 13 residues. V shed 0 bases and J shed 3 bases, with 7 bases lying between them. Germline V gene lookup returns CDR1 SGDLS and CDR2 YYNGEE. The CDR3 spells CASSVGASYEQYF. CDR3 coding DNA: TGTGCCAGCAGCGTAGGGGCGAGCTACGAGCAGTACTTC.

The chain has TRBV19 and TRBJ2-7; 7 nucleotides align to TRBD1. Germline trimming cut 5 bases from V and 1 base from J; bases unmatched to any gene: 8. Germline V gene data show CDR1 as LNHDA and CDR2 as SQIVND (reference sequence). This CDR3 spans 15 amino acids. CDR3 amino acids: CASSPRDSASYEQYF. The CDR3 DNA sequence: TGTGCCAGTAGTCCCCGGGACAGCGCATCCTACGAGCAGTACTTC.

The rearrangement links TRBV28 to TRBJ2-5; no firm D call. The CDR3 is 14 residues long. Germline CDR1 reads MDHEN; CDR2 reads SYDVKM. The germline V and J ends were trimmed by 2 bases and 4 bases, with 11 bases remaining between them. The CDR3 is CASSLITNSETQYF. The CDR3 DNA is TGTGCCAGCAGTTTAATTACTAACTCAGAGACCCAGTACTTC.

The chain combines TRBV2 with TRBJ2-7; 7 nucleotides align to TRBD1. CDR1 and CDR2 (germline): SNHLY, FYNNEI. Germline trimming cut 3 bases from V and 5 bases from J; bases unmatched to any gene: 10. This CDR3 has 15 amino acids. CDR3 sequence reads: CASSDRNRGPNEQYF. The CDR3 region has the DNA TGTGCCAGCAGTGACCGAAATAGGGGGCCCAACGAGCAGTACTTC.

This clone was found once. The rearrangement links TRBV27 to TRBJ2-7; 7 positions agree with TRBD1. There are 15 residues in the CDR3. Germline V gene lookup returns CDR1 MNHEY and CDR2 SMNVEV (reference sequence). V gave up 5 bases and J gave up 2 bases; unmatched junction bases: 9. This CDR3 reads CASSLARGNPYEQYF. The DNA for the CDR3 is TGTGCCAGCAGTCTCGCCAGGGGGAACCCCTACGAGCAGTACTTC.

CDR3 DNA: TGTGCCAGCAGCTTGGGGCCAGATAATGAGCAGTTCTTC. Amino acids: CASSLGPDNEQFF. This sequence joins TRBV5-5 and TRBJ2-1; D is unresolved. The CDR3 loop spans 13 amino acids. V was shortened by 0 bases and J by 7 bases, with 8 bases between the two germline ends. Germline loops: CDR1 SGHKS, CDR2 YYEKEE (reference sequence).

This clone was seen just once. The chain combines TRBV27 with TRBJ2-7; 11 nucleotides match TRBD1. With V trimmed by 5 bases and J by 4 bases, 10 bases remained unmatched. The germline V gene has CDR1 MNHEY and CDR2 SMNVEV (reference sequence). The CDR3 length is 16 residues. CDR3 DNA: TGTGCCAGCAGTCCATCACCGGGGACAGGGGGTTACGAGCAGTACTTC. Translating it yields CASSPSPGTGGYEQYF.

This clone showed up just once. The CDR3 end shows no conserved phenylalanine or tryptophan, and so a read error is likely. The chain employs TRBV6-5 and TRBJ1-1; TRBD1 agrees at 8 bases. Trimming took 0 bases from V and 4 from J; bases not matched to a gene: 4. Looked up from germline, CDR1 is MNHEY and CDR2 is SVGAGI. The CDR3 sequence is 15 residues long. The CDR3 sequence: CASSYSGGTGTEAFS. DNA of the CDR3: TGTGCCAGCAGTTACTCGGGAGGGACAGGCACTGAAGCTTTCTCT.

In this sample, this clone turned up a few times. The chain combines TRBV29-1 with TRBJ1-1; no clear D gene. CDR3 length: 12 residues. Trimming took 4 bases from V and 4 from J, leaving 10 bases between them. Germline V gene sequence: CDR1 SQVTM, CDR2 ANQGSEA. CDR3 sequence reads: CSVGAEATEAFF. The CDR3 nucleotides read TGCAGCGTTGGTGCAGAGGCCACTGAAGCTTTCTTT.

J is TRBJ2-5 and V is TRBV30, with D possibly being TRBD1 (5 bases). Trimming left V 5 bases short and J 1 base short, with 20 bases between. The CDR3 loop spans 16 amino acids. The germline gives CDR1 GTSNPN, CDR2 SVGIG (reference sequence). This CDR3 is CAWEPGKLGAQETQYF. The CDR3 coding sequence is TGTGCCTGGGAACCTGGGAAACTTGGGGCCCAAGAGACCCAGTACTTC.

The chain employs TRBV30 and TRBJ1-1; a weak D match, TRBD1 (6 bases). The V and J ends lost 4 bases and 0 bases respectively, with 24 bases between them. Germline V gives CDR1 GTSNPN, CDR2 SVGIG (reference sequence). The CDR3 extends over 18 amino acids. The DNA of the CDR3 is TGTGCCTGGACCCCGGGACAAACTATGGTCACCATGAACACTGAAGCTTTCTTT. It yields the protein CAWTPGQTMVTMNTEAFF.

This clone was detected a few times. V and J are TRBV9 and TRBJ2-3, with D uncertain. The germline V gene has CDR1 SGDLS and CDR2 YYNGEE. The CDR3 loop spans 15 amino acids. The V end was cut by 0 bases, the J end by 2 bases, with 10 bases between. The CDR3 DNA follows: TGTGCCAGCAGCGTAGCTGGGCAGCCCACAGATACGCAGTATTTT. Protein product: CASSVAGQPTDTQYF.

The rearrangement links TRBV11-2 to TRBJ2-4, with D possibly TRBD2 on 7 matching bases. CDR1 and CDR2 from the germline V gene are SGHAT and FQNNGV. The CDR3 totals 16 residues. Trimming cost V 5 bases and J 6 bases, with 20 bases left between them. The CDR3 reads CASSLRGGGSGNIQYF. CDR3 bases: TGTGCCAGCAGCCTAAGAGGGGGGGGAAGTGGAAACATTCAGTACTTC. The whole variable domain, filled in from reference TRBV11-2 and TRBJ2-4, reads EAGVAQSPRYKIIEKRQSVAFWCNPISGHATLYWYQQILGQGPKLLIQFQNNGVVDDSQLPKDRFSAERLKGVDSTLKIQPAKLEDSAVYLCASSLRGGGSGNIQYFGAGTRLSVL.

The V call is TRBV6-1, the J call TRBJ2-3, with 7 bases identical to TRBD2. The CDR3 runs to 14 residues. V was pared by 0 bases and J by 5 bases, with 2 bases of the junction left unmatched. Germline loops: CDR1 MNHNS, CDR2 SASEGT. This CDR3 is CASSEAQRGDTQYF. For the CDR3, the DNA is TGTGCCAGCAGTGAAGCTCAGCGGGGAGATACGCAGTATTTT.

The chain uses TRBV11-1 and TRBJ1-5; 10 bases are a match to TRBD1. V trimming: 4 bases; J trimming: 4 bases; junction bases outside the gene matches: 4. This CDR3 contains 15 residues. The germline CDR1 and CDR2 sequences are SGHAT and FQDESV (reference sequence). CDR3 region: CASSSDRGENQPQHF. The DNA for the CDR3 is TGTGCCAGCAGCTCGGACAGGGGGGAGAATCAGCCCCAGCATTTT.

V and J are TRBV19 and TRBJ1-1, with D perhaps matching TRBD1 (6 bases). The V and J ends lost 2 bases and 3 bases respectively, with 13 bases between them. The CDR3 length is 15 residues. Germline V gene sequence: CDR1 LNHDA, CDR2 SQIVND (reference sequence). CDR3 DNA: TGTGCCAGTAGTATATTCGGTGGGGGCCACACTGAAGCTTTCTTT. This encodes CASSIFGGGHTEAFF.

The chain has TRBV19 and TRBJ1-3; D is undetermined. V gave up 6 bases and J gave up 1 base, with 13 bases separating them. This CDR3 has 15 residues. Germline CDR1 reads LNHDA; CDR2 reads SQIVND (reference sequence). CDR3 in DNA: TGTGCCAGTAGCCCCCCATCCGGGTCTGGAAACACCATATATTTT. Amino acids: CASSPPSGSGNTIYF.

This clone was counted between two and nine times. This sequence joins TRBV18 and TRBJ1-5; D not resolved. Per germline, CDR1 KGHSH and CDR2 LQKENI. Deletions cut 2 bases from V and 5 bases from J, with 13 bases between. This CDR3 is built from 15 residues. The CDR3 spells CASSPVAEEDQPQHF. As DNA, the CDR3 is TGTGCCAGCTCACCAGTAGCGGAAGAAGATCAGCCCCAGCATTTT.

This rearrangement joins TRBV19 to TRBJ2-5; 9 nucleotides align to TRBD2. With 3 bases clipped from V and 4 bases from J, the junction kept 6 bases outside the gene matches. Germline loops: CDR1 LNHDA, CDR2 SQIVND (reference sequence). The CDR3 extends over 15 amino acids. The CDR3 region is CASSMGLAGLETQYF. CDR3 nucleotide sequence: TGTGCCAGTAGTATGGGCCTAGCGGGGTTAGAGACCCAGTACTTC. Supplemented by reference TRBV19 and TRBJ2-5, the full variable domain reads DGGITQSPKYLFRKEGQNVTLSCEQNLNHDAMYWYRQDPGQGLRLIYYSQIVNDFQKGDIAEGYSVSREKKESFPLTVTSAQKNPTAFYLCASSMGLAGLETQYFGPGTRLLVL.

This chain joins TRBV5-1 and TRBJ2-3; TRBD1 aligns across 11 bases. The CDR3 has 15 amino acids. CDR1 and CDR2 (germline): SGHRS, YFSETQ. V gave up 4 bases and J gave up 5 bases; unmatched junction bases: 6. The CDR3 reads CASSVGQGAGDTQYF. CDR3 DNA sequence: TGCGCCAGCAGCGTAGGACAGGGGGCTGGAGATACGCAGTATTTT.

The chain couples TRBV9 to TRBJ1-4; 9 positions match TRBD1. With 2 bases clipped from V and 8 bases from J, the junction kept 10 bases outside the gene matches. CDR1 is SGDLS and CDR2 is YYNGEE in the germline V gene. CDR3 size: 16 residues. DNA for the CDR3: TGTGCCAGCAGCGTGACAGGGGGGGGTTTTATCGAAAAACTGTTTTTT. Translation: CASSVTGGGFIEKLFF.

This clone was found once. The CDR3 reads CSARLGSGADTQYF. CDR3 DNA: TGCAGCGCCCGGTTGGGGTCGGGGGCAGATACGCAGTATTTT. The chain employs TRBV29-1 and TRBJ2-3, with a possible D match to TRBD2 (6 bases). Trimming took 7 bases from V and 4 from J, leaving 18 bases between them. CDR1 is SQVTM, CDR2 ANQGSEA, per germline. The CDR3 loop spans 14 amino acids.

This sequence joins TRBV11-2 and TRBJ2-2, with 10 bases aligning to TRBD2. CDR1 SGHAT and CDR2 FQNNGV come from the germline V gene. The V gene end was trimmed by 5 bases and the J gene end by 6 bases; junction bases not matched to a gene: 9. This CDR3 comprises 16 residues. The CDR3 coding sequence is TGTGCCAGCAGCCCCCGGCTAGCGGGAGAACCCGGGGAGCTGTTTTTT. The encoded protein is CASSPRLAGEPGELFF. Supplemented by reference TRBV11-2 and TRBJ2-2, the full variable domain reads EAGVAQSPRYKIIEKRQSVAFWCNPISGHATLYWYQQILGQGPKLLIQFQNNGVVDDSQLPKDRFSAERLKGVDSTLKIQPAKLEDSAVYLCASSPRLAGEPGELFFGEGSRLTVL.